This T cell receptor beta chain is drawn from a study of cytomegalovirus exposure and HLA in healthy donors. PCR employed 60 Vbeta and 13 Jbeta primers. Generated by immunoSEQ multiplex PCR, the TCRdb table keeps only in-frame clones and is missing some. The table has approximately 82,000 clones, approximately 81% seen once. Turning to this clone: Antigen unknown.

Study-wide results and caveats: The study put 150 or so TCR beta chains on its list as cytomegalovirus-associated. The number of N-insertions in an Asian-associated ancestry cluster was reportedly below the approximately 700-donor mean in a later analysis. TCR beta chain V- and J-gene trimming was linked, in a later analysis, to a missense variant in DCLRE1C. Analyses of presence and absence presupposed an approximately uniform sequencing depth across donors.

This TCR came from a woman in her fifties or sixties in good health and CMV-seropositive. The sample consisted of PBMCs.

CDR3 in DNA: TGTGCCAGCAGCTTGGGGGGTAAGGGCTACGAGCAGTACTTC. Amino acids: CASSLGGKGYEQYF. The chain combines TRBV7-9 with TRBJ2-7, with D maybe TRBD2 (6 bases). Germline V lookup: CDR1 SEHNR, CDR2 FQNEAQ (reference sequence). V shed 3 bases and J shed 3 bases, with 12 bases lying between them. The CDR3 extends over 14 amino acids.